These T cell receptor beta chains were read from a single sample in a study of vaccination effects on CD4 cells after COVID-19. Their target antigens are unknown. Method: immunoSEQ multiplex PCR; TCRdb's copy keeps in-frame clones and lacks some. The repertoire holds over 80,000 clones, with under 85% as singletons. Sample: CD4+ T cells from PBMCs cultured with HCoV-OC43 spike peptides, taken after COVID-19 vaccination. These receptors were obtained from a human donor who received a COVID-19 vaccine. CDR3s include the opening cysteine and the closing phenylalanine or tryptophan. A D gene is named only where the DNA matches it firmly. Clone size is given for some rows only: seen once, a few or many times, or a class if the clone is expanded.

d_gene	v_gene	abundance	j_gene	CDR3nt	CDR3aa
.	TRBV11-2	.	TRBJ1-5	TGTGCCAGCAGCTTGCGGCCTTACGGGAATCAGCCCCAGCATTTT	CASSLRPYGNQPQHF
.	TRBV18	.	TRBJ2-2	TGTGCCAGCTCACCATTCGCGGCGAACACCGGGGAGCTGTTTTTT	CASSPFAANTGELFF
.	TRBV7-3	.	TRBJ2-5	TGTGCCAGCAGCTTAGGTCCAGGGAAAGAGACCCAGTACTTC	CASSLGPGKETQYF
.	TRBV6-1	.	TRBJ1-5	TGTGCCAGCAGTGAAACCGGTAAAAAGCCCCAGCATTTT	CASSETGKKPQHF
TRBD1	TRBV18	few	TRBJ1-5	TGTGCCAGCGCACAGGGGAACAATCAGCCCCAGCATTTT	CASAQGNNQPQHF
TRBD1	TRBV2	.	TRBJ1-6	TGTGCCAGCAGTGGACAGGGGGCCCATAATTCACCCCTCCACTTT	CASSGQGAHNSPLHF
TRBD1	TRBV18	.	TRBJ2-3	TGTGCCAGCAGGGACAGGGGATCCGCAGATACGCAGTATTTT	CASRDRGSADTQYF
.	TRBV29-1	.	TRBJ2-3	TGCAGCGTTGTTTATAGTCAGGGGTTTTCAGATACGCAGTATTTT	CSVVYSQGFSDTQYF
.	TRBV6-6	few	TRBJ1-6	TGTGCCAGCAACGGGGAGGGTAGCTCACCCCTCCACTTT	CASNGEGSSPLHF
.	TRBV6-5	.	TRBJ2-2	TGTGCCAGCAGTTACTCGTACAGGGAAACCGGGGAGCTGTTTTTT	CASSYSYRETGELFF
TRBD1	TRBV5-1	.	TRBJ1-1	TGCGCCAGCAGCTTTGATCGGGGGACAGGGGCAGGCAACACTGAAGCTTTCTTT	CASSFDRGTGAGNTEAFF
.	TRBV27	.	TRBJ1-5	TGTGCCAGCCCCTCAGGGCGGCCCCAGCATTTT	CASPSGRPQHF
.	TRBV24-1	.	TRBJ1-1	TGTGCCACCAGTGATTTTCTCAACACTGAAGCTTTCTTT	CATSDFLNTEAFF
.	TRBV7-7	.	TRBJ2-2	TGTGCCAGCAGCTTCGGCCAGAACACCGGGGAGCTGTTTTTT	CASSFGQNTGELFF
TRBD1	TRBV2	few	TRBJ2-2	TGTGCCAGCAGTGACCTCGACAGGGTCACCGGGGAGCTGTTTTTT	CASSDLDRVTGELFF
.	TRBV7-2	.	TRBJ1-2	TGTGCCAGCAGCTTAGAGAAGGGGGCTAACTATGGCTACACCTTC	CASSLEKGANYGYTF
TRBD2	TRBV18	.	TRBJ2-2	TGTGCCAGCTCACCTCTTAGCGGGCGTGCCCTTGGGGAGCTGTTTTTT	CASSPLSGRALGELFF
TRBD1	TRBV28	.	TRBJ2-5	TGTGCCAGCAGTTTATTCGGGACAGGGGGCGCTAGCCGCGAGACCCAGTACTTC	CASSLFGTGGASRETQYF
TRBD1	TRBV7-2	.	TRBJ1-5	TGTGCCAGCAGCCTCCAGGGGGGAAATCAGCCCCAGCATTTT	CASSLQGGNQPQHF